The source of this TCR beta chain is a study of shared clonotypes between healthy human individuals. Naive CD8 cells lacked CD45RO, underwent positive selection for CCR7 and left out terminally differentiated effector memory CD45RA+ cells. Among the donors, all were Caucasian adults who lived in Nashville, Tennessee. Some clones are missing from TCRdb's copy, which holds only in-frame ones; the method was immunoSEQ multiplex PCR. The table lists around 600,000 clones, 95% to 98% of them singletons, with 0.3% in the top ten. Germline lookup yields CDR1 SEHNR and CDR2 FQNEAQ (reference sequence). Trimming removed 4 bases from V and 4 bases from J; junction bases left unmatched: 10. This CDR3 contains 16 residues.

This rearrangement joins TRBV7-9 to TRBJ2-5; 9 bases are a match to TRBD2. The sequencing sample was made of naive CD8+ T cells sorted from blood. This receptor was identified in a man aged 25 to 40 in good health. CDR3 DNA sequence: TGTGCCAGCAGCTCGAACCTTAAGACTAGCGGAGAGACCCAGTACTTC. Translated, it gives CASSSNLKTSGETQYF.